This T cell receptor (beta chain) emerged from a study of shared clonotypes between healthy human individuals. The protocol was immunoSEQ multiplex PCR, while the TCRdb copy is restricted to in-frame clones and leaves out a portion. The repertoire holds more than 550,000 clones, with 92% as singletons. The CDR3 loop spans 14 amino acids. Germline trimming cut 4 bases from V and 6 bases from J; bases unmatched to any gene: 6. Germline assignment: CDR1 SGDLS and CDR2 YYNGEE. As defined, naive CD8 cells were CD45RO-negative and positively selected for CCR7, with terminally differentiated effector memory CD45RA+ cells excluded.

The source is a man younger than 45 in good health. This chain uses TRBV9 with TRBJ2-2, with 7 bases lining up with TRBD2. The sequenced sample was naive CD8+ T cells sorted from blood. CDR3 sequence: CASSLTSEAGELFF. In DNA, the CDR3 is TGTGCCAGCAGCCTAACTAGCGAAGCCGGGGAGCTGTTTTTT.